This T cell receptor beta chain was sequenced in a study of blood T cell repertoires in COVID-19. Turning to the study itself: Italy, Spain and the United States were the sources of the convalescent and acute COVID-19 samples. T cells, B-cell-depleted T cells, or PBMCs provided the cDNA or gDNA that served as material.

The CDR3 covers 20 residues. CDR1 LNHDA and CDR2 SQIVND come from the germline V gene (reference sequence). The V end was cut by 4 bases, the J end by 0 bases, with 25 bases between. As handled by the study authors: Reference gene primer amplification gave estimated nucleated cell counts. Method: immunoSEQ multiplex PCR; TCRdb's copy keeps in-frame clones and lacks some. The DNA gave D and trimming, while V, J and clone size come from that table. Of about 250,000 clones in the sample, around nine tenths were seen once. This clone has a handful of counts. Sequenced input: peripheral blood. The sequence derives from a woman between 40 and 55 years old who had recovered from COVID-19. The V call is TRBV19, the J call TRBJ2-1; tentatively, D is TRBD1 (6 bases). CDR3 region: CASSTPPRFGQLFSYNEQFF. The CDR3 bases are TGTGCCAGTAGTACACCCCCACGTTTTGGACAGCTATTCTCCTACAATGAGCAGTTCTTC.